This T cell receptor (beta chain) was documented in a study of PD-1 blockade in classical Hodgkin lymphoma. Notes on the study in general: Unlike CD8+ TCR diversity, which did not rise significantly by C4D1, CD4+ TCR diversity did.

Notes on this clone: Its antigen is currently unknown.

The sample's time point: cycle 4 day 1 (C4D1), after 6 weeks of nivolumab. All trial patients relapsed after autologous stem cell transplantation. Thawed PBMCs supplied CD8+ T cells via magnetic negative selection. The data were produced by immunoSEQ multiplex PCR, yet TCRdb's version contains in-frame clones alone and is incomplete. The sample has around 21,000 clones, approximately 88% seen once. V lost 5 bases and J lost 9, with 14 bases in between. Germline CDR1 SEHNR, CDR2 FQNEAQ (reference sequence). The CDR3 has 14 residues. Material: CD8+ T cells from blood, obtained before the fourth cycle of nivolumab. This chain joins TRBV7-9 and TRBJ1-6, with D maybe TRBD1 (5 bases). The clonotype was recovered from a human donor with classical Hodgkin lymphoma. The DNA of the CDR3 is TGTGCCAGCAGCCCCGACGGGGGTCGTTCACCCCTCCACTTT. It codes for CASSPDGGRSPLHF.